These T cell receptor beta chains were read from a single sample in a study of shared clonotypes between healthy human individuals. Assay used: immunoSEQ multiplex PCR; TCRdb lists only in-frame clones, some missing. This sample yields about 730,000 clones, of which roughly two thirds are seen a single time; more than 1.5% belongs to the top ten. The sequenced sample consisted of memory CD4+ T cells sorted from blood. The origin of the receptors is a woman under 40 in good health. The CDR3 runs from the conserved cysteine through the conserved F or W. The order of the fields is CDR3 DNA, CDR3 protein, clone size, D gene, J gene, V gene. The D gene is left open where the match is weak. A row's size may be missing; if present it is once, few, many or a size class.

cdr3_nt: TGTGCCAGCAGCTTGGGACAAGATACGCAGTATTTT; cdr3_aa: CASSLGQDTQYF; clone_size: -; d_call: -; j_call: TRBJ2-3; v_call: TRBV5-4
cdr3_nt: TGTGCCAGCAGCCCCTTAGGACCGATCTCTGGAAACACCATATATTTT; cdr3_aa: CASSPLGPISGNTIYF; clone_size: few; d_call: -; j_call: TRBJ1-3; v_call: TRBV9
cdr3_nt: TGCGCCAGCAGCTTCCAGGGGGGCCAGAACACTGAAGCTTTCTTT; cdr3_aa: CASSFQGGQNTEAFF; clone_size: -; d_call: TRBD1; j_call: TRBJ1-1; v_call: TRBV5-1
cdr3_nt: TGTGCCACCAGCAGAGTCCGGACTAGCGGGAGTTGGAATGAGCAGTTCTTC; cdr3_aa: CATSRVRTSGSWNEQFF; clone_size: -; d_call: TRBD2; j_call: TRBJ2-1; v_call: TRBV15
cdr3_nt: TGTGCCAGCAGTCCAGGACTAGCGGGCCCCCGCGATACGCAGTATTTT; cdr3_aa: CASSPGLAGPRDTQYF; clone_size: -; d_call: TRBD2; j_call: TRBJ2-3; v_call: TRBV11-3
cdr3_nt: TGTGCCAGCAGCGCAGGAGGGGGCCCCATGAACACTGAAGCTTTCTTT; cdr3_aa: CASSAGGGPMNTEAFF; clone_size: -; d_call: TRBD1; j_call: TRBJ1-1; v_call: TRBV9
cdr3_nt: TGTGCCAGCAGCCCGGTCGGAGTCATGAACACTGAAGCTTTCTTT; cdr3_aa: CASSPVGVMNTEAFF; clone_size: many; d_call: -; j_call: TRBJ1-1; v_call: TRBV7-2
cdr3_nt: TGTGCCAGCAGTCACTCAGGGGGCGACTATGGCTACACCTTC; cdr3_aa: CASSHSGGDYGYTF; clone_size: -; d_call: TRBD1; j_call: TRBJ1-2; v_call: TRBV27
cdr3_nt: TGCGCCAGCAGCCACAGCACAGTTGGTGGGAGCGGGGATGGCTACACCTTC; cdr3_aa: CASSHSTVGGSGDGYTF; clone_size: once; d_call: -; j_call: TRBJ1-2; v_call: TRBV4-1
cdr3_nt: TGTGCCAGCAGCGGAACGGCTTACCGGAGCACAGATACGCAGTATTTT; cdr3_aa: CASSGTAYRSTDTQYF; clone_size: -; d_call: -; j_call: TRBJ2-3; v_call: TRBV7-9
cdr3_nt: TGTGCCAGCAGTGAAACCTACAGGGGGCGAAGCACCGGGGAGCTGTTTTTT; cdr3_aa: CASSETYRGRSTGELFF; clone_size: -; d_call: TRBD1; j_call: TRBJ2-2; v_call: TRBV6-1
cdr3_nt: TGTGCCAGCAGCTTAGTGTTTAGGGTCTCCCCTAACTATGGCTACACCTTC; cdr3_aa: CASSLVFRVSPNYGYTF; clone_size: -; d_call: -; j_call: TRBJ1-2; v_call: TRBV7-8
cdr3_nt: TGTGCCAGCAGTGGTTTCGGGACTAGCGGTACCGGGGAGCTGTTTTTT; cdr3_aa: CASSGFGTSGTGELFF; clone_size: -; d_call: TRBD2; j_call: TRBJ2-2; v_call: TRBV25-1
cdr3_nt: TGTGCCTGGACTAGAACGGCGGGGGGGAACACCGGGGAGCTGTTTTTT; cdr3_aa: CAWTRTAGGNTGELFF; clone_size: -; d_call: TRBD2; j_call: TRBJ2-2; v_call: TRBV30
cdr3_nt: TGTGCCAGCAGTCGCCTAGCGGGAGCAGACACCGGGGAGCTGTTTTTT; cdr3_aa: CASSRLAGADTGELFF; clone_size: few; d_call: TRBD2; j_call: TRBJ2-2; v_call: TRBV27
cdr3_nt: TGTGCCAGCAGCGTCGGGACTAGCGCAAACACCGGGGAGCTGTTTTTT; cdr3_aa: CASSVGTSANTGELFF; clone_size: -; d_call: TRBD2; j_call: TRBJ2-2; v_call: TRBV9
cdr3_nt: TGTGCCAGCAGAGCGGGGGACAACGGGCGGCAGCCCCAGCATTTT; cdr3_aa: CASRAGDNGRQPQHF; clone_size: few; d_call: -; j_call: TRBJ1-5; v_call: TRBV2
cdr3_nt: TGCAGCGTTGTACTAGGAGTCAGTCAAGAGACCCAGTACTTC; cdr3_aa: CSVVLGVSQETQYF; clone_size: -; d_call: -; j_call: TRBJ2-5; v_call: TRBV29-1